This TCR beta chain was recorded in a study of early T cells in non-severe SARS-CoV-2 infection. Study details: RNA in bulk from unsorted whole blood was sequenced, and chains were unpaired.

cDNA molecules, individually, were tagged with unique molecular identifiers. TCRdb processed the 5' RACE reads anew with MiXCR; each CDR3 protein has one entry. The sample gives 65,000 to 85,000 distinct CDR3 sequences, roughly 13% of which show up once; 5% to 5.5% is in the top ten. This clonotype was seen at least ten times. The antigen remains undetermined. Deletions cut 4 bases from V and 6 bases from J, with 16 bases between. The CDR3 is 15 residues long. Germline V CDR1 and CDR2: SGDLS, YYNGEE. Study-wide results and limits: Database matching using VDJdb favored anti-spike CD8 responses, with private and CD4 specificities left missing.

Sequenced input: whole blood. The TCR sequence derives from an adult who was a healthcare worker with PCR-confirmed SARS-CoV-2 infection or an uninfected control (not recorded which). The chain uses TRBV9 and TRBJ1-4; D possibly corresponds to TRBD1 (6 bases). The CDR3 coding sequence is TGTGCCAGCAGCAGACGACAGGCTGACGATGAAAAACTGTTTTTT. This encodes CASSRRQADDEKLFF.